This T cell receptor (beta chain) was observed in a study of control samples from healthy donors and cancer patients (dated by TCRdb to about 2020). Counted from cysteine to phenylalanine, this CDR3 has 11 amino acids. Of all the DNA, just the CDR3 is kept, 33 bases in frame from base 1. V lost 0 bases and J lost 2 bases; the stretch between them is 2 bases long. CDR1 and CDR2, looked up from the germline V gene (reference sequence), are DFQATT and SNEGSKA. Libraries came from the immunoSEQ multiplex PCR assay. The source is immuneACCESS, and TCRdb retained only in-frame sequences with V and J called. Part of the clones is not carried over; for the studies checked, unresolved V genes explain less than half of this, and the remainder is unexplained. In all, the sample holds some 89,000 clones, and approximately 86% of those were seen once. Of the sample, around 20% is held by the ten largest clones.

Regarding this clone: What antigen it recognizes has not been identified. No base qualities exist here, and no much larger clone lies one base off it.

The sample comprised blood. This chain is built from TRBV20-1 and TRBJ2-7, with no confident D gene call. The clonotype was recovered from a young man in good health. The CDR3 in this case is CSAREAYEQYF. The nucleotide sequence reads TGCAGTGCTAGAGAGGCCTACGAGCAGTACTTC.